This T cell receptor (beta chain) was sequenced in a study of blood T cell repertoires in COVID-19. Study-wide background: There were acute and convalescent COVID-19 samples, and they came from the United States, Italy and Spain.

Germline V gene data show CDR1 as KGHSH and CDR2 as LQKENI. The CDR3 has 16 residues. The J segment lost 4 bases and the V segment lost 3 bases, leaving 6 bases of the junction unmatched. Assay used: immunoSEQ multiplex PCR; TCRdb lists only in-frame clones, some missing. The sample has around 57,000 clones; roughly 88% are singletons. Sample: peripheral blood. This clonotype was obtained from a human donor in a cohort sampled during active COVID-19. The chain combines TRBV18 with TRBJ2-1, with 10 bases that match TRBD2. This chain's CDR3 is CASSPLAGVGYNEQFF. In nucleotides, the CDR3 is TGTGCCAGCTCACCTCTAGCGGGAGTGGGGTACAATGAGCAGTTCTTC.